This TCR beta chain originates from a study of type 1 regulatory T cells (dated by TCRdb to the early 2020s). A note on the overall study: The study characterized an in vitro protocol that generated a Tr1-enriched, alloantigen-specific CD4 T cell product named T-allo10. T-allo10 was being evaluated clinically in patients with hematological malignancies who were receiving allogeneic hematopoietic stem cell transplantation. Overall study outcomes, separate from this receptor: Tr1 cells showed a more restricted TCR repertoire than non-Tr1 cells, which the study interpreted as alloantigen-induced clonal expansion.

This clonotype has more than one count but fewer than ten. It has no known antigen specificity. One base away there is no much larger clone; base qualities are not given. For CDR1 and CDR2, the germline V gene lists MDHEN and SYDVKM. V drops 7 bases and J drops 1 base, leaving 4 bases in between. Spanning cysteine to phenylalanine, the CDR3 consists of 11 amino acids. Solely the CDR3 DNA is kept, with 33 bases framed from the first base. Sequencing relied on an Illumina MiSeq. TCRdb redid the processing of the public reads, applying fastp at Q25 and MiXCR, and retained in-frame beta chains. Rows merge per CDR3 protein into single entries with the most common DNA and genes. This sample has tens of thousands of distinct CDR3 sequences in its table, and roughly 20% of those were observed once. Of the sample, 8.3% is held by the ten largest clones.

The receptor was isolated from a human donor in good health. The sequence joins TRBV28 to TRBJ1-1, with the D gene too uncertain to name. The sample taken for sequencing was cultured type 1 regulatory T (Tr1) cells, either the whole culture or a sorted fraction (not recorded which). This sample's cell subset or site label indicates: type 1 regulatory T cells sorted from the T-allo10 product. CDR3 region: CASTGNTEAFF. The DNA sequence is TGTGCCAGCACTGGGAACACTGAAGCTTTCTTT.